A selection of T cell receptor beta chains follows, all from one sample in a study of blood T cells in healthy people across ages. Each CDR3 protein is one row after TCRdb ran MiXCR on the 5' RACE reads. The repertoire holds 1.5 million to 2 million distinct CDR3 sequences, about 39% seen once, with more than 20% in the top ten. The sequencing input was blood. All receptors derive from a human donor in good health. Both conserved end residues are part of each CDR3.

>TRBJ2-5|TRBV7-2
CASSLPTGVETQYF
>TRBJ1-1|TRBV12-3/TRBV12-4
CASTLLRQGAEAFF
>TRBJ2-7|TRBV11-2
CASSLGRRYEQYF
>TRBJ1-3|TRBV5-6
CASSSGGGGNTIYF
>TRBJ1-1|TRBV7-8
CASSPRSEGVTEAFF
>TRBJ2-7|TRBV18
CASSPRLWDSSSYEQYF
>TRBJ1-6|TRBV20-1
CSARQGPYNSPLHF
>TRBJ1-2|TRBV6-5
CASSYATDIGYGYTF
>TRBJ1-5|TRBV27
CASSLSAMWVYSNQPQHF
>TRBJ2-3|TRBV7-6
CASTDQAGTDTQYF
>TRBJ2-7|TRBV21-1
CASSKAAVKLYEQYF
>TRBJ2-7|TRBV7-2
CASSFKFQGRVLSYEQYF
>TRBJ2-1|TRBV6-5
CASAPYWSYNEQFF
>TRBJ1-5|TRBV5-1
CASSLSGGYQPQHF
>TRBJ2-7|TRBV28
CASSPPAATYEQYF
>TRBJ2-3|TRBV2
CANRQDIGTDTQYF
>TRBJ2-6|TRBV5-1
CASSPRTTGTGANVLTF
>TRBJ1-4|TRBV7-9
CASEGPRGDEKLFF
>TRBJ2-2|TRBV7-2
CASSTANRVTNTGELFF
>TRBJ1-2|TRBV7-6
CASSLVVGDGYTF
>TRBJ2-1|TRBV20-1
CSARDGRGPHNEQFF
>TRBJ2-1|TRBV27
CASSFYRGGSGRAFNEQFF
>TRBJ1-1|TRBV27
CASSLYDRQNTEAFF
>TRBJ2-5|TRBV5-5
CASSWGVPPQETQYF
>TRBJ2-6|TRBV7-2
CASSPISWGITAGANVLTF
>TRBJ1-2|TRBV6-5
CASTNWEGNGGYTF
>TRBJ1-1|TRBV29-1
CSAMVGGNTEAFF
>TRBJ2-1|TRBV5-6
CASSFRAVGGRIEQFF
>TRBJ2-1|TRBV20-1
CSALEGPSYNEQFF
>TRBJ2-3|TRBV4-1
CASSRTPVPTDTQYF
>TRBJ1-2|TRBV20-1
CSASQYGYTF
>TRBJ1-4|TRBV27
CASRAGTTTVEKLFF